This T cell receptor (beta chain) comes out of a study of OX40 agonist ivuxolimab in advanced cancers. Study-level information: An agonistic human IgG2 monoclonal antibody against OX40 (CD134) was given.

Anyone with autoimmune disease history or systemic immunosuppression was excluded. TCRdb's copy holds only in-frame clones and misses some; the assay was immunoSEQ multiplex PCR. The table has about 64,000 clones, about 87% seen once. The CDR3 extends over 18 amino acids. V shed 3 bases, J shed 2 bases, and the junction held 15 bases outside the gene matches. Germline V gene lookup returns CDR1 SGHRS and CDR2 YFSETQ. The receptor was derived from an adult with an advanced solid tumor such as melanoma, head and neck, liver or kidney cancer. The chain recombines TRBV5-1 with TRBJ2-3, with TRBD2 matching over 7 bases. Sequences were derived from CD4+ or CD8+ T cells sorted from blood, sampled in a trial of the OX40 agonist ivuxolimab. This chain's CDR3 is CASSSSPKAGSLTDTQYF. The CDR3 DNA sequence: TGCGCCAGCAGCTCCTCCCCTAAAGCGGGGAGTCTCACAGATACGCAGTATTTT. Supplemented by reference TRBV5-1 and TRBJ2-3, the full variable domain reads KAGVTQTPRYLIKTRGQQVTLSCSPISGHRSVSWYQQTPGQGLQFLFEYFSETQRNKGNFPGRFSGRQFSNSRSEMNVSTLELGDSALYLCASSSSPKAGSLTDTQYFGPGTRLTVL.